The 29 T cell receptor beta chains below all came from one sample that was sequenced in a study of blood T cell repertoires in COVID-19. TCRdb keeps only in-frame clones here, not all; method: immunoSEQ multiplex PCR. Here the sample spans hundreds of thousands of clones, around 82% being singletons. Input material: peripheral blood. The source is a woman aged 80 or over with acute or convalescent COVID-19.

This chain links TRBV5-4 with TRBJ2-5, with 7 nucleotides matching TRBD1. V shed 4 bases, J shed 5 bases, and the junction held 8 bases outside the gene matches. The germline V gene encodes CDR1 SGHNT and CDR2 YYREEE (reference sequence). The CDR3 is 14 amino acids. CDR3 region: CASSPQGFGETQYF. Written as DNA, the CDR3 is TGTGCCAGCAGCCCACAGGGGTTTGGGGAGACCCAGTACTTC. Using reference TRBV5-4 and TRBJ2-5 for the parts outside the CDR3, the full variable domain is ETGVTQSPTHLIKTRGQQVTLRCSSQSGHNTVSWYQQALGQGPQFIFQYYREEENGRGNFPPRFSGLQFPNYSSELNVNALELDDSALYLCASSPQGFGETQYFGPGTRLLVL.

The V call is TRBV7-8, the J call TRBJ1-2, with D perhaps TRBD1 (6 bases). Germline V CDR1 and CDR2: SGHVS, FQNEAQ. The length of the CDR3 is 14 residues. Deletions cut 5 bases from V and 4 bases from J, with 14 bases between. CDR3 region: CASSPREDSYGYTF. The CDR3 DNA reads as TGTGCCAGCAGCCCAAGAGAGGACAGCTATGGCTACACCTTC. Combining the CDR3 with reference TRBV7-8 and TRBJ1-2 gives the whole variable domain GAGVSQSPRYKVAKRGQDVALRCDPISGHVSLFWYQQALGQGPEFLTYFQNEAQLDKSGLPSDRFFAERPEGSVSTLKIQRTQQEDSAVYLCASSPREDSYGYTFGSGTRLTVV.

The chain is built from TRBV3-1 (or the pseudogene TRBV3-2) and TRBJ1-2, with 10 bases lining up with TRBD1. V was clipped by 1 base and J by 7 bases; unmatched bases: 3. CDR1 is LGHDT and CDR2 is YNNKEL in the germline V gene (reference sequence). The CDR3 is 14 amino acids. The CDR3 loop reads CASSQGQGASGYTF. The CDR3 region has the DNA TGTGCCAGCAGCCAAGGACAGGGGGCTTCTGGCTACACCTTC.

This rearrangement joins TRBV28 to TRBJ1-2; TRBD1 matches 7 bases. With 8 bases clipped from V and 4 bases from J, the junction kept 7 bases outside the gene matches. The CDR3 extends over 13 amino acids. CDR1 and CDR2 (germline): MDHEN, SYDVKM. The CDR3 DNA sequence: TGTGCCAGCCGACTAGGGGGCGGCTATGGCTACACCTTC. As protein: CASRLGGGYGYTF.

This clone has just a few counts. The chain employs TRBV29-1 and TRBJ2-7; D perhaps matches TRBD1 (6 bases). The CDR3 loop spans 13 amino acids. Germline V gene sequence: CDR1 SQVTM, CDR2 ANQGSEA. The V end lost 4 bases, the J end lost 4 bases, and 14 bases lay between the germline ends. CDR3 residues: CSVGSRGLYEQYF. The CDR3 DNA is TGCAGCGTTGGGAGCAGGGGCTTATACGAGCAGTACTTC.

The chain employs TRBV7-2 and TRBJ2-1, with 12 bases lining up with TRBD2. CDR3 length equals 17 residues. Trimming removed 6 bases from V and 9 bases from J; junction bases left unmatched: 15. The germline V gene encodes CDR1 SGHTA and CDR2 FQGNSA. The CDR3 spells CASSLYPKTSGGGEQFF. The DNA of the CDR3 is TGTGCCAGCAGTCTATACCCCAAGACTAGCGGGGGTGGTGAGCAGTTCTTC.

CDR3 protein: CASSPHTSGNTIYF. In DNA, the CDR3 is TGTGCCAGCAGCCCCCACACCTCTGGAAACACCATATATTTT. This chain uses TRBV3-1 (or the pseudogene TRBV3-2) with TRBJ1-3; D is uncertain. The germline V gene has CDR1 LGHDT and CDR2 YNNKEL (reference sequence). The germline V and J ends were trimmed by 4 bases and 0 bases, with 7 bases remaining between them. The CDR3 spans 14 residues.

The CDR3 DNA reads as TGTGCCAGCAGCTCGCCGGGACAGGGGAGAAATGGCTACACCTTC. Its translation is CASSSPGQGRNGYTF. The chain links TRBV7-2 to TRBJ1-2, with 10 bases identical to TRBD1. Germline lookup yields CDR1 SGHTA and CDR2 FQGNSA. V was pared by 4 bases and J by 6 bases, with 8 bases of the junction left unmatched. There are 15 residues in the CDR3.

The CDR3 bases are TGTGCCACCAGTGATCGGGACAGGGATTATGGCTACACCTTC. This sequence encodes CATSDRDRDYGYTF. This chain links TRBV24-1 with TRBJ1-2; 9 bases fit TRBD1. The length of the CDR3 is 14 residues. The germline CDR1 and CDR2 sequences are KGHDR and SFDVKD. Trimming cost V 3 bases and J 5 bases; bases outside gene matches: 3.

The chain recombines TRBV6-5 with TRBJ1-2; 8 bases are shared with TRBD1. The germline CDR1 and CDR2 sequences are MNHEY and SVGAGI. There are 14 residues in the CDR3. After removal of 0 bases from V and 7 bases from J, the junction contained 4 bases not matched to a gene. The CDR3 here is CASSYSQGVAGYTF. In nucleotides, the CDR3 is TGTGCCAGCAGTTACTCACAGGGGGTTGCTGGCTACACCTTC.

The V call is TRBV9, the J call TRBJ2-7; 8 positions agree with TRBD1. Germline-derived CDR1 and CDR2 are SGDLS and YYNGEE. This CDR3 is built from 12 residues. V shed 3 bases and J 5 bases; nucleotides not matched to a gene: 1. DNA of the CDR3: TGTGCCAGCAGCGCGGACAGGGACGAGCAGTACTTC. This sequence encodes CASSADRDEQYF.

The rearrangement joins TRBV18 to TRBJ1-5, with TRBD1 matching 7 bases. V lost 4 bases and J lost 2; bases outside the gene matches: 2. Per germline, CDR1 KGHSH and CDR2 LQKENI. This CDR3 region has 14 residues. This CDR3 is CASSQGAGNQPQHF. For the CDR3, the DNA is TGTGCCAGCTCACAGGGGGCAGGCAATCAGCCCCAGCATTTT.

The chain has TRBV14 and TRBJ1-2; no reliable D call. Per germline, CDR1 SGHDN and CDR2 FVKESK. CDR3 length equals 15 residues. The V and J ends lost 1 base and 2 bases respectively, with 11 bases between them. CDR3 amino acids: CASSQGFHWNYGYTF. CDR3 nucleotide sequence: TGTGCCAGCAGCCAAGGGTTTCACTGGAACTATGGCTACACCTTC.

The chain uses TRBV5-1 and TRBJ2-6; TRBD1 aligns across 7 bases. Germline V gene sequence: CDR1 SGHRS, CDR2 YFSETQ. V dropped 0 bases and J dropped 4; count of bases not matched to a gene: 7. This CDR3 is 17 amino acids long. This CDR3 is CASSLVSDRAGANVLTF. CDR3 bases: TGCGCCAGCAGCTTGGTTAGCGACAGGGCCGGGGCCAACGTCCTGACTTTC.

As for this clone: The sample holds other DNA sequences that translate to the same CDR3. The chain is built from TRBV11-2 and TRBJ2-1, with 8 bases that match TRBD2. With 5 bases clipped from V and 7 bases from J, the junction kept 16 bases outside the gene matches. CDR3 length equals 17 residues. Germline V CDR1 and CDR2: SGHAT, FQNNGV. DNA for the CDR3: TGTGCCAGCAGCCCAACCCTAATAGCGGGGCCCAATAATGAGCAGTTCTTC. Translation: CASSPTLIAGPNNEQFF.

The chain uses TRBV5-4 and TRBJ2-3; 10 positions agree with TRBD2. Germline V CDR1 and CDR2: SGHNT, YYREEE (reference sequence). The V and J ends lost 2 bases and 0 bases, in that order; junction bases with no gene match: 6. The CDR3 spans 17 residues. CDR3 region: CASSLFFSGGSTDTQYF. The DNA of the CDR3 is TGTGCCAGCAGCTTATTCTTTAGCGGGGGGAGCACAGATACGCAGTATTTT.

This sequence joins TRBV12-3 or TRBV12-4 and TRBJ2-5, with a weak D call TRBD2 (5 bases). V shed 6 bases and J shed 5 bases, with 13 bases lying between them. This CDR3 has 13 residues. This CDR3 reads CASRRDRVETQYF. DNA of the CDR3: TGTGCCAGCAGGAGGGATAGGGTTGAGACCCAGTACTTC.

The V call is TRBV14, the J call TRBJ2-1, with 11 bases lining up with TRBD2. The CDR3 has 22 amino acids. Trimming removed 0 bases from V and 7 bases from J; junction bases left unmatched: 23. Germline V gives CDR1 SGHDN, CDR2 FVKESK. DNA of the CDR3: TGTGCCAGCAGCCAAGATTTAGGTAGCGGGGGGGGTCCCCTGAGGACGGTAAATGAGCAGTTCTTC. Encoded protein: CASSQDLGSGGGPLRTVNEQFF.

V gene TRBV4-1 combines with J gene TRBJ1-4; TRBD1 aligns across 8 bases. The CDR3 is made up of 13 amino acids. Germline-derived CDR1 and CDR2 are MGHRA and YSYEKL. After removal of 5 bases from V and 8 bases from J, the junction contained 4 bases not matched to a gene. The CDR3 spells CASSKDREEKLFF. CDR3 DNA sequence: TGCGCCAGCAGCAAGGACAGGGAAGAAAAACTGTTTTTT.

In this sample, this clone turned up a few times. The V and J genes are TRBV7-6 and TRBJ1-1; no definite D call. Germline V CDR1 and CDR2: SGHVS, FNYEAQ. V was trimmed by 5 bases and J by 1 base, leaving 14 bases between them. CDR3 length: 15 amino acids. The CDR3 region has the DNA TGTGCCAGCAGCCCCATAATAGCCCCGAACACTGAAGCTTTCTTT. It yields the protein CASSPIIAPNTEAFF.

The CDR3 bases are TGTGCCAGCAGCCAAGGACAGGGGAGCACTGAAGCTTTCTTT. It encodes CASSQGQGSTEAFF. The rearrangement links TRBV11-2 to TRBJ1-1, with TRBD1 matching 9 bases. The germline V gene encodes CDR1 SGHAT and CDR2 FQNNGV. CDR3 size: 14 residues. V gave up 5 bases and J gave up 4 bases; unmatched junction bases: 5. Using reference TRBV11-2 and TRBJ1-1 for the parts outside the CDR3, the full variable domain is EAGVAQSPRYKIIEKRQSVAFWCNPISGHATLYWYQQILGQGPKLLIQFQNNGVVDDSQLPKDRFSAERLKGVDSTLKIQPAKLEDSAVYLCASSQGQGSTEAFFGQGTRLTVV.

This clone was seen a single time. The CDR3, as DNA: TGTGCCAGCAGCTCTCGACAGGGCGGGGAGCTGTTTTTT. This codes for CASSSRQGGELFF. The V gene is TRBV7-2, the J gene TRBJ2-2, with TRBD1 matching over 7 bases. The germline V gene encodes CDR1 SGHTA and CDR2 FQGNSA. V shed 4 bases and J 7 bases; nucleotides not matched to a gene: 3. The CDR3 is 13 amino acids.

This clone has more than one count but fewer than ten. The chain uses TRBV5-4 and TRBJ1-1; 9 bases line up with TRBD1. Germline loops: CDR1 SGHNT, CDR2 YYREEE (reference sequence). The CDR3 is 14 residues long. The trim removed 3 bases at V and 5 bases at J, leaving 5 bases unmatched. The CDR3: CASSSYRGRTEAFF. As DNA, the CDR3 is TGTGCCAGCAGCTCCTACAGGGGGCGAACTGAAGCTTTCTTT.

This clone came up once. The genes are TRBV6-6 and TRBJ2-7, with a tentative D call TRBD1 (6 bases). The CDR3 is 15 amino acids. The germline V and J ends were trimmed by 7 bases and 2 bases, with 18 bases remaining between them. CDR1 is MNHNY, CDR2 SVGAGI, per germline (reference sequence). CDR3 in DNA: TGTGCCAGCAACCAACGGGGCGGACAGACCTACGAGCAGTACTTC. This gives the protein CASNQRGGQTYEQYF.

This clone was picked up a small number of times. CDR3 in DNA: TGCGCCAGCAGAGGTCCATCACTAGCGGGGCTAGAGACCCAGTACTTC. Residues: CASRGPSLAGLETQYF. The V call is TRBV5-1, the J call TRBJ2-5, with 10 nucleotides matching TRBD2. CDR1 is SGHRS and CDR2 is YFSETQ in the germline V gene. The V segment lost 5 bases and the J segment 4 bases; nucleotides outside the gene matches: 11. The CDR3 is made up of 16 amino acids.

The rearrangement joins TRBV14 to TRBJ1-6; a weak D match, TRBD1 (6 bases). CDR1 SGHDN and CDR2 FVKESK come from the germline V gene. The length of the CDR3 is 17 residues. Trimming took off 4 bases at V and 3 bases at J, with 16 bases between the two ends. Here the CDR3 reads CASSRGTYNNYNSPLHF. CDR3 in DNA: TGTGCCAGCAGCCGAGGGACATACAATAACTATAATTCACCCCTCCACTTT. The variable domain in full, completed from reference TRBV14 and TRBJ1-6, reads EAGVTQFPSHSVIEKGQTVTLRCDPISGHDNLYWYRRVMGKEIKFLLHFVKESKQDESGMPNNRFLAERTGGTYSTLKVQPAELEDSGVYFCASSRGTYNNYNSPLHFGNGTRLTVT.

The chain joins TRBV2 to TRBJ2-3; perhaps TRBD2 as D (7 bases). From germline, CDR1 is SNHLY and CDR2 FYNNEI. Trimming stripped 10 bases from V and 5 bases from J, with 19 bases between. This CDR3 has 14 amino acids. The CDR3 here is CATQPGGGLDTQYF. The CDR3 nucleotides read TGTGCCACCCAGCCGGGGGGCGGGCTAGATACGCAGTATTTT. The full variable domain, in which reference TRBV2 and TRBJ2-3 provide the parts outside the CDR3, is EPEVTQTPSHQVTQMGQEVILRCVPISNHLYFYWYRQILGQKVEFLVSFYNNEISEKSEIFDDQFSVERPDGSNFTLKIRSTKLEDSAMYFCATQPGGGLDTQYFGPGTRLTVL.

V is TRBV5-6 and J is TRBJ1-4, with 7 bases fitting TRBD1. CDR3 length: 15 residues. The junction had 8 bases not matched to a gene; V was cut back by 4 bases and J by 5 bases. Germline CDR1 SGHDT, CDR2 YYEEEE. In nucleotides, the CDR3 is TGTGCCAGCAGCGACAGGGTCAGAGGGAATGAAAAACTGTTTTTT. Protein sequence: CASSDRVRGNEKLFF.

V and J are TRBV9 and TRBJ1-5; 10 bases map to TRBD1. After removal of 3 bases from V and 4 bases from J, the junction contained 13 bases not matched to a gene. This CDR3 is 18 amino acids long. CDR1 SGDLS and CDR2 YYNGEE come from the germline V gene. CDR3 in amino acids: CASSALHGRDRGNQPQHF. For the CDR3, the DNA is TGTGCCAGCAGCGCCCTACATGGCCGGGACAGGGGTAATCAGCCCCAGCATTTT. The entire variable domain, with the rest obtained from reference TRBV9 and TRBJ1-5, is as follows: DSGVTQTPKHLITATGQRVTLRCSPRSGDLSVYWYQQSLDQGLQFLIQYYNGEERAKGNILERFSAQQFPDLHSELNLSSLELGDSALYFCASSALHGRDRGNQPQHFGDGTRLSIL.